What follows are 4 T cell receptor beta chains derived from one specimen sequenced in a study of shared clonotypes between healthy human individuals. Sequencing was performed with immunoSEQ multiplex PCR; in TCRdb, only in-frame clones are kept and a portion is missing. The repertoire holds 1 million to 1.3 million clones, with 75% to 80% as singletons. Input material: memory CD4+ T cells from PBMCs. Subset given: CD45RA-negative fraction. These TCRs come from a man aged 18-30 years in good health. Some clones in this sample may be carry-over from other donors' samples.

The chain uses TRBV5-1 and TRBJ2-3; 9 bases line up with TRBD2. Per the germline V gene, CDR1 is SGHRS and CDR2 is YFSETQ. V shed 4 bases, J shed 4 bases, and the junction held 7 bases outside the gene matches. The CDR3 spans 15 residues. The CDR3 sequence: CASSISGSGPDTQYF. The CDR3 region has the DNA TGCGCCAGCAGCATTAGCGGGAGTGGTCCAGATACGCAGTATTTT. The full variable domain, completed using reference TRBV5-1 and TRBJ2-3, is KAGVTQTPRYLIKTRGQQVTLSCSPISGHRSVSWYQQTPGQGLQFLFEYFSETQRNKGNFPGRFSGRQFSNSRSEMNVSTLELGDSALYLCASSISGSGPDTQYFGPGTRLTVL.

This rearrangement joins TRBV5-4 to TRBJ2-3; no definite D call. CDR1 is SGHNT, CDR2 YYREEE, per germline (reference sequence). V lost 0 bases, J lost 9 bases, and 8 bases lay in between. The CDR3 contains 12 residues. In DNA form, the CDR3 reads TGTGCCAGCAGCTTGGATCCTTGGACGCAGTATTTT. Its translation is CASSLDPWTQYF.

This chain joins TRBV19 and TRBJ2-7, with a weak D call TRBD2 (6 bases). The CDR3 totals 14 residues. V lost 2 bases and J lost 3, with 11 bases in between. Germline lookup yields CDR1 LNHDA and CDR2 SQIVND (reference sequence). The CDR3 DNA is TGTGCCAGTAGTATACCGGGAGAGATCTACGAGCAGTACTTC. This encodes CASSIPGEIYEQYF.

This chain connects TRBV9 to TRBJ2-7; 11 bases are a match to TRBD1. CDR1 is SGDLS and CDR2 is YYNGEE in the germline V gene. The CDR3 is 15 residues long. V lost 4 bases and J lost 2; bases outside the gene matches: 5. The CDR3 DNA follows: TGTGCCAGCAGCAGGGGACAGGGGGGAGCCTACGAGCAGTACTTC. Its protein is CASSRGQGGAYEQYF.